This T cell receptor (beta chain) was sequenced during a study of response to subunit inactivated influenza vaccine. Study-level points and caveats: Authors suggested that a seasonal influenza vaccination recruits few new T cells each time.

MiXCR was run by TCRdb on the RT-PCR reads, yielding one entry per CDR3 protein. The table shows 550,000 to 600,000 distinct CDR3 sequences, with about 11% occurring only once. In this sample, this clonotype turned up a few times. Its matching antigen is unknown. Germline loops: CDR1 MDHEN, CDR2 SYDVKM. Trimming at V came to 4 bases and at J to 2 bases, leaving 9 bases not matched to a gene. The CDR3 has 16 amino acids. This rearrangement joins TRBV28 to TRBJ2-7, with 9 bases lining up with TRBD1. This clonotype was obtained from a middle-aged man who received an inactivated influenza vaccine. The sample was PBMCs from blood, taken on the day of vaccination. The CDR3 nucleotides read TGTGCCAGCAGTTCTCCGGGACAGGGTATCCCCTACGAGCAGTACTTC. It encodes CASSSPGQGIPYEQYF.